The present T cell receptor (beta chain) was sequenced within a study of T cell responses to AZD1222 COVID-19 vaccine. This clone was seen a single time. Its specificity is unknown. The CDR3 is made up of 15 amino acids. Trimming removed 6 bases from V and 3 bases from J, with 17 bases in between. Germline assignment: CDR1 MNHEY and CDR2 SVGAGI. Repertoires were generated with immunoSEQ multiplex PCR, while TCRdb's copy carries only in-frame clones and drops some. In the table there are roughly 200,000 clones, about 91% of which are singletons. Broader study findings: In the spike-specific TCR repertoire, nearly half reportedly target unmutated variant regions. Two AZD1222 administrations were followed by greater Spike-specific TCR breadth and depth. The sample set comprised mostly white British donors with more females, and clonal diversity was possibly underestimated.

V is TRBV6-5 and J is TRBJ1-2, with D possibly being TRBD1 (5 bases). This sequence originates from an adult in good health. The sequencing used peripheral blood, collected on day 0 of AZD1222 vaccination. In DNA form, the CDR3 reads TGTGCCAGCAGCCCCCTTCTCGACAGCGACTATGGCTACACCTTC. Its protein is CASSPLLDSDYGYTF.